Each of the 15 T cell receptor beta chains below was sequenced from the same sample in a study of OX40 agonist ivuxolimab in advanced cancers. The method was immunoSEQ multiplex PCR; TCRdb's version includes in-frame clones alone and lacks a portion of them. The table includes 55,000 to 70,000 clones, roughly nine tenths detected once. The sample was CD4+ or CD8+ T cells sorted from blood, taken in a trial of the OX40 agonist ivuxolimab. The receptor set was obtained from an adult with an advanced solid tumor such as melanoma, head and neck, liver or kidney cancer.

Turning to this clone: One end of the junction varies from germline; a read error may be responsible. Different DNA sequences within this sample yield the same CDR3. This chain connects TRBV5-4 to TRBJ2-3; tentatively, D is TRBD1 (6 bases). The CDR3 totals 14 residues. Germline values: CDR1 SGHNT, CDR2 YYREEE (reference sequence). The CDR3 DNA reads as TGCGCCAGCAGCTCCGGGACAAACACAGATACGCAGTATTTT. Translated, it gives CASSSGTNTDTQYF.

This chain connects TRBV30 to TRBJ2-7; no clear D. Between the trimmed V and J ends, which lost 3 bases and 0 bases, there was a span of 9 bases. CDR3 size: 13 residues. The germline V gene has CDR1 GTSNPN and CDR2 SVGIG (reference sequence). This chain's CDR3 is CAWRGESSYEQYF. The CDR3 bases are TGTGCCTGGAGGGGTGAAAGCTCCTACGAGCAGTACTTC.

The rearrangement uses TRBV6-6 and TRBJ2-3, with 9 nucleotides matching TRBD2. The trim removed 0 bases at V and 3 bases at J, leaving 4 bases unmatched. CDR1 and CDR2 (germline): MNHNY, SVGAGI (reference sequence). This CDR3 spans 16 amino acids. The CDR3 loop is CASSYSRGGQTDTQYF. CDR3 DNA: TGTGCCAGCAGTTACTCGCGGGGGGGGCAAACAGATACGCAGTATTTT.

The genes are TRBV11-3 and TRBJ2-3; unclear D gene. Trimming took 0 bases from V and 1 from J, leaving 11 bases between them. Germline-derived CDR1 and CDR2 are SGHNT and YENEEA. This CDR3 contains 16 residues. In DNA, the CDR3 is TGTGCCAGCAGCTTAGATCTTTTTTTCGGCACAGATACGCAGTATTTT. This translates into CASSLDLFFGTDTQYF. Full variable domain (rest looked up from reference TRBV11-3 and TRBJ2-3): EAGVVQSPRYKIIEKKQPVAFWCNPISGHNTLYWYLQNLGQGPELLIRYENEEAVDDSQLPKDRFSAERLKGVDSTLKIQPAELGDSAVYLCASSLDLFFGTDTQYFGPGTRLTVL.

The chain employs TRBV6-5 and TRBJ2-7; D is possibly TRBD1 (6 bases). This CDR3 contains 14 residues. V dropped 0 bases and J dropped 3 bases, with 9 bases sitting between them. Germline lookup yields CDR1 MNHEY and CDR2 SVGAGI. The CDR3 DNA reads TGTGCCAGCAGTTACTCACCAGGGGACTACGAGCAGTACTTC. Encoded protein: CASSYSPGDYEQYF.

This clone was recorded a few times. The chain is built from TRBV6-1 and TRBJ1-1, with unresolved D. V was pared by 4 bases and J by 1 base, with 10 bases between. The CDR3 loop spans 14 amino acids. Germline CDR1 reads MNHNS; CDR2 reads SASEGT. The CDR3 DNA is TGTGCCAGCAGTGCCCTCGGCTCGAACACTGAAGCTTTCTTT. Its protein is CASSALGSNTEAFF.

The CDR3 sequence: CASSPPGGSTDTQYF. CDR3 nucleotide sequence: TGTGCCAGCAGCCCCCCTGGGGGGAGCACAGATACGCAGTATTTT. This rearrangement joins TRBV7-2 to TRBJ2-3; TRBD2 is a possible D gene (6 bases). V lost 5 bases and J 0 bases, leaving 12 bases between the germline ends. The length of the CDR3 is 15 residues. Germline assignment: CDR1 SGHTA and CDR2 FQGNSA. Supplemented by reference TRBV7-2 and TRBJ2-3, the full variable domain reads GAGVSQSPSNKVTEKGKDVELRCDPISGHTALYWYRQSLGQGLEFLIYFQGNSAPDKSGLPSDRFSAERTGGSVSTLTIQRTQQEDSAVYLCASSPPGGSTDTQYFGPGTRLTVL.

V and J are TRBV5-8 and TRBJ1-4, with 10 positions matching TRBD1. The CDR3 is 15 residues long. After removal of 4 bases from V and 7 bases from J, the junction contained 7 bases not matched to a gene. Germline assignment: CDR1 SGHTS and CDR2 YDEGEE. This CDR3 reads CASSRGDRGGEKLFF. Here the CDR3 DNA reads TGTGCCAGCAGCCGGGGGGACAGGGGAGGTGAAAAACTGTTTTTT.

This chain joins TRBV5-8 and TRBJ2-7; 14 bases are a match to TRBD2. The V gene's germline CDR1 is SGHTS and CDR2 YDEGEE. This CDR3 contains 16 residues. With V trimmed by 4 bases and J by 0 bases, 3 bases remained unmatched. CDR3 nucleotides: TGTGCCAGCAGCAGGACTAGCGGGGGGCGCTCCTACGAGCAGTACTTC. This encodes CASSRTSGGRSYEQYF.

This clone came up a few times. The V and J genes are TRBV2 and TRBJ2-4; D might be TRBD2 (6 bases). The V gene lost 10 bases and the J gene lost 3 bases, with 16 bases spanning the gap. CDR3 length: 14 amino acids. CDR1 SNHLY and CDR2 FYNNEI come from the germline V gene. CDR3 DNA sequence: TGTGCCATCGGGGGAGAGGGAGGCAAAAACATTCAGTACTTC. This sequence encodes CAIGGEGGKNIQYF. The full variable domain, rest sourced from reference TRBV2 and TRBJ2-4, is EPEVTQTPSHQVTQMGQEVILRCVPISNHLYFYWYRQILGQKVEFLVSFYNNEISEKSEIFDDQFSVERPDGSNFTLKIRSTKLEDSAMYFCAIGGEGGKNIQYFGAGTRLSVL.

The rearrangement uses TRBV7-8 and TRBJ2-5; D is unclear. Trimming pared 5 bases from V and 4 bases from J, leaving 14 bases between. Germline CDR1 is SGHVS and CDR2 is FQNEAQ. The CDR3 has 14 residues. The CDR3 nucleotides read TGTGCCAGCAGCCTAAGAAAACCGGGAGAGACCCAGTACTTC. This encodes CASSLRKPGETQYF.

The CDR3 nucleotides are TGCGCCAGCAGCCCGGGACAGGGATACTACAATGAGCAGTTCTTC. It specifies CASSPGQGYYNEQFF. The rearrangement joins TRBV5-1 to TRBJ2-1; 9 bases are shared with TRBD1. This CDR3 has 15 amino acids. Germline CDR1 SGHRS, CDR2 YFSETQ. The V gene end was trimmed by 4 bases and the J gene end by 3 bases; junction bases not matched to a gene: 5.

The chain uses TRBV27 and TRBJ1-2; 9 bases map to TRBD1. The CDR3 has 13 amino acids. Germline V gene data show CDR1 as MNHEY and CDR2 as SMNVEV (reference sequence). The V gene end was trimmed by 5 bases and the J gene end by 8 bases; junction bases not matched to a gene: 6. CDR3 sequence reads: CASSRQGGRGYTF. The CDR3 DNA is TGTGCCAGCAGTCGACAGGGGGGGAGGGGCTACACCTTC.

Only one count was recorded for this clone. The chain uses TRBV4-1 and TRBJ2-3; TRBD2 aligns across 9 bases. The CDR3 runs to 19 residues. CDR1 and CDR2 (germline): MGHRA, YSYEKL. J lost 0 bases, V lost 4 bases, and 14 bases had no gene match. This CDR3 is CASSRPRLAGLFSTDTQYF. Here the CDR3 DNA reads TGCGCCAGCAGCCGCCCTCGGCTAGCGGGGTTATTTAGCACAGATACGCAGTATTTT.

The rearrangement uses TRBV29-1 and TRBJ1-2; D may be TRBD1 (5 bases). Per germline, CDR1 SQVTM and CDR2 ANQGSEA. The CDR3 loop spans 14 amino acids. V was shortened by 4 bases and J by 3 bases, with 15 bases between the two germline ends. CDR3 sequence reads: CSVGSPGLDYGYTF. CDR3 nucleotide sequence: TGCAGCGTTGGGAGCCCGGGGCTAGACTATGGCTACACCTTC. The entire variable domain, with the rest obtained from reference TRBV29-1 and TRBJ1-2, is as follows: SAVISQKPSRDICQRGTSLTIQCQVDSQVTMMFWYRQQPGQSLTLIATANQGSEATYESGFVIDKFPISRPNLTFSTLTVSNMSPEDSSIYLCSVGSPGLDYGYTFGSGTRLTVV.